One sample yielded the 29 T cell receptor beta chains listed below, sequenced in a study of shared clonotypes between healthy human individuals. Profiling relied on immunoSEQ multiplex PCR, and the TCRdb table lists in-frame clones only, not all of them. The sample lists 550,000 to 850,000 clones, 72% occurring once. The sequenced sample was memory CD4+ T cells sorted from blood. The subset is: CD45RA-negative fraction. These receptors were obtained from a woman aged 30 to 39 in good health.

This chain links TRBV5-1 with TRBJ2-1, with 8 bases lining up with TRBD2. Germline V CDR1 and CDR2: SGHRS, YFSETQ. Trimming cost V 2 bases and J 2 bases; bases outside gene matches: 6. The CDR3 runs 16 residues. The chain's CDR3 is CASSFRAGVTYNEQFF. The CDR3 DNA sequence: TGCGCCAGCAGCTTCCGAGCGGGAGTCACCTACAATGAGCAGTTCTTC.

This chain links TRBV18 with TRBJ2-2; D is possibly TRBD2 (5 bases). Trimming removed 2 bases at V and 3 bases at J, with 13 bases between. Germline CDR1 is KGHSH and CDR2 is LQKENI. The CDR3 runs to 16 residues. DNA for the CDR3: TGTGCCAGCTCACCAACCGGGGTTGGGGACACCGGGGAGCTGTTTTTT. This codes for CASSPTGVGDTGELFF.

This chain links TRBV5-1 with TRBJ2-1; D uncertain. Deletions cut 3 bases from V and 8 bases from J, with 9 bases between. This CDR3 comprises 12 residues. CDR1 SGHRS and CDR2 YFSETQ come from the germline V gene. DNA of the CDR3: TGCGCCAGCAGCTCGAGTTACGATGAGCAGTTCTTC. Translated, it gives CASSSSYDEQFF.

The V and J genes are TRBV6-1 and TRBJ1-1; D call uncertain. Germline loops: CDR1 MNHNS, CDR2 SASEGT. CDR3 size: 11 residues. V was cut by 10 bases and J by 1 base, with 7 bases left in between. Here the CDR3 DNA reads TGTGCCAACAAGGAGAACACTGAAGCTTTCTTT. Amino acids: CANKENTEAFF.

As to this clone: This specimen includes other DNA sequences encoding the same CDR3. The V call is TRBV7-8, the J call TRBJ2-2; no clear D. CDR1 SGHVS and CDR2 FQNEAQ come from the germline V gene. Trimming left V 6 bases short and J 0 bases short, with 11 bases between. The CDR3 length is 15 residues. CDR3 coding DNA: TGTGCCAGCAGTAGGACGATAGCGAACACCGGGGAGCTGTTTTTT. Translated, it gives CASSRTIANTGELFF.

The rearrangement uses TRBV29-1 and TRBJ2-1; 9 nucleotides match TRBD1. The CDR3 runs 15 residues. Germline V gene lookup returns CDR1 SQVTM and CDR2 ANQGSEA. V lost 8 bases and J lost 1; bases outside the gene matches: 9. CDR3 sequence reads: CSIRPGQGSYNEQFF. Written as DNA, the CDR3 is TGCAGCATCCGACCGGGACAGGGTTCCTACAATGAGCAGTTCTTC.

This clone has ten or more counts. V is TRBV28 and J is TRBJ1-1; D is ambiguous. The V gene's germline CDR1 is MDHEN and CDR2 SYDVKM. CDR3 length: 17 amino acids. Trimming shortened V by 5 bases and J by 0 bases, and 19 bases separated the two germline ends. The CDR3 sequence: CASSTRGTGRMNTEAFF. The DNA of the CDR3 is TGTGCCAGCAGTACCCGAGGTACCGGACGAATGAACACTGAAGCTTTCTTT.

J is TRBJ2-1 and V is TRBV6-5, with D tentatively TRBD2 (6 bases). Germline V gene lookup returns CDR1 MNHEY and CDR2 SVGAGI. CDR3 length: 15 residues. Between the trimmed V and J ends, which lost 4 bases and 3 bases, there was a span of 13 bases. The CDR3 region is CASSLDRRDYNEQFF. The CDR3 region has the DNA TGTGCCAGCAGTTTAGACCGGCGGGACTACAATGAGCAGTTCTTC.

The chain joins TRBV5-1 to TRBJ2-7, with D possibly matching TRBD2 (5 bases). The germline V gene encodes CDR1 SGHRS and CDR2 YFSETQ. V shed 4 bases and J shed 9 bases, with 26 bases lying between them. This CDR3 spans 16 amino acids. Here the CDR3 DNA reads TGCGCCAGCAGCGACCTGGTTACTAGGAATAAAGGAGTGCAGTACTTC. Encoded protein: CASSDLVTRNKGVQYF.

The rearrangement joins TRBV6-4 to TRBJ2-7; D perhaps matches TRBD2 (5 bases). This CDR3 spans 11 amino acids. Deletions cut 10 bases from V and 4 bases from J, with 11 bases between. The germline V gene encodes CDR1 MRHNA and CDR2 SNTAGT. In nucleotides, the CDR3 is TGTGCCAAGCGGAAGCCATACGAGCAGTACTTC. Translation: CAKRKPYEQYF.

The chain is built from TRBV30 and TRBJ1-1, with 9 bases aligning to TRBD1. Germline loops: CDR1 GTSNPN, CDR2 SVGIG (reference sequence). The trim removed 3 bases at V and 2 bases at J, leaving 7 bases unmatched. The CDR3 runs to 15 residues. This CDR3 reads CAWSRRDRANTEAFF. CDR3 coding DNA: TGTGCCTGGAGCCGGAGGGACAGGGCTAACACTGAAGCTTTCTTT. Looking up the rest from reference TRBV30 and TRBJ1-1 gives the full variable domain: SQTIHQWPATLVQPVGSPLSLECTVEGTSNPNLYWYRQAAGRGLQLLFYSVGIGQISSEVPQNLSASRPQDRQFILSSKKLLLSDSGFYLCAWSRRDRANTEAFFGQGTRLTVV.

The rearrangement joins TRBV19 to TRBJ2-7, with D perhaps TRBD1 (5 bases). In germline, CDR1 is LNHDA, CDR2 SQIVND (reference sequence). The CDR3 runs to 14 residues. V was cut by 4 bases and J by 0 bases, with 10 bases left in between. CDR3 sequence: CASSSPGYSYEQYF. For the CDR3, the DNA is TGTGCCAGTAGTAGCCCAGGGTACTCCTACGAGCAGTACTTC.

This chain links TRBV30 with TRBJ1-5; D remains unclear. Germline V CDR1 and CDR2: GTSNPN, SVGIG (reference sequence). This CDR3 spans 16 amino acids. The V gene lost 4 bases and the J gene lost 0 bases, with 16 bases spanning the gap. The CDR3 coding sequence is TGTGCCTGGACCCCCCCGGAGGAAAATAGCAATCAGCCCCAGCATTTT. Its translation is CAWTPPEENSNQPQHF. Combining the CDR3 with reference TRBV30 and TRBJ1-5 gives the whole variable domain SQTIHQWPATLVQPVGSPLSLECTVEGTSNPNLYWYRQAAGRGLQLLFYSVGIGQISSEVPQNLSASRPQDRQFILSSKKLLLSDSGFYLCAWTPPEENSNQPQHFGDGTRLSIL.

This clone was recorded at least ten times. V is TRBV6-6 and J is TRBJ2-5; D unresolved. Looked up from germline, CDR1 is MNHNY and CDR2 is SVGAGI (reference sequence). This CDR3 comprises 12 residues. Trimming cost V 2 bases and J 5 bases, with 6 bases left between them. CDR3 in amino acids: CASSYRFETQYF. CDR3 bases: TGTGCCAGCAGTTACCGGTTTGAGACCCAGTACTTC.

The chain links TRBV18 to TRBJ2-7; the D gene could be TRBD1 or TRBD2 (5 bases each). Germline V gene lookup returns CDR1 KGHSH and CDR2 LQKENI. V gave up 2 bases and J gave up 2 bases, with 10 bases separating them. The CDR3 covers 14 residues. The CDR3 nucleotides read TGTGCCAGCTCACCAGACGGGACGACCTACGAGCAGTACTTC. Protein sequence: CASSPDGTTYEQYF. Filled out from reference TRBV18 and TRBJ2-7, the complete variable domain reads NAGVMQNPRHLVRRRGQEARLRCSPMKGHSHVYWYRQLPEEGLKFMVYLQKENIIDESGMPKERFSAEFPKEGPSILRIQQVVRGDSAAYFCASSPDGTTYEQYFGPGTRLTVT.

This clone was counted a few times. The V and J genes are TRBV11-2 and TRBJ2-7; D tentatively fits TRBD1 or TRBD2 (5 bases each). The CDR3 extends over 13 amino acids. Germline values: CDR1 SGHAT, CDR2 FQNNGV. V was clipped by 5 bases and J by 4 bases, with 12 bases between them. The CDR3 sequence: CASSRGARYEQYF. As DNA, the CDR3 is TGTGCCAGCAGCCGAGGGGCCAGATACGAGCAGTACTTC.

On this clone itself: The sample contains more than one DNA sequence encoding this CDR3. This rearrangement joins TRBV5-1 to TRBJ2-2, with D uncertain. The germline gives CDR1 SGHRS, CDR2 YFSETQ. This CDR3 has 14 amino acids. Trimming took 0 bases from V and 1 from J, leaving 4 bases between them. CDR3 nucleotides: TGCGCCAGCAGCTTGGATCAGAACACCGGGGAGCTGTTTTTT. As protein: CASSLDQNTGELFF.

The J gene is TRBJ2-3, the V gene TRBV29-1; the D gene could be TRBD1 or TRBD2 (5 bases each). V was pared by 3 bases and J by 6 bases, with 10 bases between. This CDR3 comprises 12 residues. Germline lookup yields CDR1 SQVTM and CDR2 ANQGSEA. CDR3 region: CSVEGVRDTQYF. In DNA, the CDR3 is TGCAGCGTTGAGGGGGTGAGGGATACGCAGTATTTT.

This chain uses TRBV28 with TRBJ2-1, with D uncertain. V gave up 1 base and J gave up 11 bases, with 12 bases separating them. Germline-derived CDR1 and CDR2 are MDHEN and SYDVKM. The CDR3 runs 13 residues. The CDR3 region is CASSLFMRPQQFF. CDR3 DNA: TGTGCCAGCAGTTTATTCATGAGGCCTCAGCAGTTCTTC.

This sequence joins TRBV7-2 and TRBJ1-4; TRBD1 matches at 7 bases. This CDR3 has 14 amino acids. Germline CDR1 reads SGHTA; CDR2 reads FQGNSA. The V and J ends lost 4 bases and 7 bases, in that order; junction bases with no gene match: 6. CDR3 protein: CASSSGTVREKLFF. The CDR3 DNA sequence: TGTGCCAGCAGCTCCGGGACAGTGCGTGAAAAACTGTTTTTT.

A remark on this clone: Distinct nucleotide sequences in the sample also encode this CDR3. This sequence joins TRBV11-2 and TRBJ2-7; no clear D. CDR1 and CDR2 (germline): SGHAT, FQNNGV. This CDR3 is built from 14 residues. The germline V and J ends were trimmed by 5 bases and 0 bases, with 11 bases remaining between them. The CDR3 DNA follows: TGTGCCAGCAGCCCTACCGGGTTCTCCTACGAGCAGTACTTC. It encodes CASSPTGFSYEQYF.

The chain links TRBV10-3 to TRBJ2-3; D is perhaps TRBD1 (5 bases). The V end lost 3 bases, the J end lost 2 bases, and 18 bases lay between the germline ends. This CDR3 has 17 residues. Germline V gives CDR1 ENHRY, CDR2 SYGVKD. CDR3 sequence (DNA): TGTGCCATCAGTGAAGCTCCAGACCAGGGCTTCACAGATACGCAGTATTTT. As protein: CAISEAPDQGFTDTQYF.

The table lists this clone with many counts. The V gene is TRBV11-3, the J gene TRBJ2-1; D ambiguous. Germline V lookup: CDR1 SGHNT, CDR2 YENEEA. Trimming removed 5 bases at V and 7 bases at J, with 12 bases between. This CDR3 comprises 13 residues. In DNA, the CDR3 is TGTGCCAGCAGCCTATCGAAGAATAATGAGCAGTTCTTC. Amino acids: CASSLSKNNEQFF.

The chain joins TRBV30 to TRBJ2-7, with D perhaps TRBD1 (6 bases). The germline V gene encodes CDR1 GTSNPN and CDR2 SVGIG (reference sequence). CDR3 length: 13 amino acids. V was pared by 3 bases and J by 2 bases, with 11 bases between. CDR3 in DNA: TGTGCCTGGAGGACGGGACAAGCCTACGAGCAGTACTTC. The encoded protein is CAWRTGQAYEQYF. The full variable domain, rest sourced from reference TRBV30 and TRBJ2-7, is SQTIHQWPATLVQPVGSPLSLECTVEGTSNPNLYWYRQAAGRGLQLLFYSVGIGQISSEVPQNLSASRPQDRQFILSSKKLLLSDSGFYLCAWRTGQAYEQYFGPGTRLTVT.

The gene calls are TRBV28 and TRBJ1-5, with D possibly TRBD1 on 6 matching bases. Trimming removed 5 bases from V and 5 bases from J, with 13 bases in between. The germline gives CDR1 MDHEN, CDR2 SYDVKM. The CDR3 totals 14 residues. CDR3 DNA sequence: TGTGCCAGCAGTACCCCCACAGGGTATCAGCCCCAGCATTTT. Its protein product is CASSTPTGYQPQHF.

This sequence joins TRBV29-1 and TRBJ1-1; no clear D. V was pared by 4 bases and J by 0 bases, with 3 bases between. CDR1 and CDR2 (germline): SQVTM, ANQGSEA. This CDR3 has 11 amino acids. In DNA form, the CDR3 reads TGCAGCGTTGGCATGAACACTGAAGCTTTCTTT. Its translation: CSVGMNTEAFF.

In its sample, this clone was seen a few times. The rearrangement links TRBV7-9 to TRBJ2-2; weak D call: TRBD1 (5 bases). V lost 3 bases to trimming and J lost 13 bases, with 9 bases between them. This CDR3 has 11 residues. Looked up from germline, CDR1 is SEHNR and CDR2 is FQNEAQ (reference sequence). The CDR3: CASSFQGRLFF. The CDR3 DNA reads as TGTGCCAGCAGCTTCCAGGGTAGGCTGTTTTTT.

The table lists this clone with a count of one. The chain uses TRBV7-2 and TRBJ2-7; possible D gene TRBD1, 6 bases. Trimming took 5 bases from V and 4 from J, leaving 21 bases between them. This CDR3 has 16 amino acids. The V gene's germline CDR1 is SGHTA and CDR2 FQGNSA. The CDR3 loop is CASSHPQGPSGYEQYF. CDR3 bases: TGTGCCAGCAGCCACCCGCAGGGGCCATCAGGGTACGAGCAGTACTTC.

This chain connects TRBV28 to TRBJ1-5; D perhaps matches TRBD1 (5 bases). Germline V gene data show CDR1 as MDHEN and CDR2 as SYDVKM. This CDR3 contains 13 residues. Between the trimmed V and J ends, which lost 8 bases and 9 bases, there was a span of 17 bases. CDR3 sequence reads: CASGRAGSRPQHF. CDR3 coding DNA: TGTGCCAGCGGCAGGGCAGGATCCCGGCCCCAGCATTTT.